Below, 3 T cell receptor beta chains from the same sample are listed, as sequenced in a study of regulatory T cells in long-lasting Graves disease. iRepertoire HTBI primers and Arm-PCR of CDR3 regions built TCR beta libraries. TCRdb analysed the multiplex PCR reads with MiXCR anew, one entry per CDR3 protein. Here the sample spans 400,000 to 500,000 distinct CDR3 sequences, more than 12% being singletons. Time point in this sample: newly diagnosed GD, antithyroid drugs for less than 3 months. The TCR library was prepared using RNA isolated from PBMCs. This sample also appeared in a second study, on T cells in Graves' hyperthyroidism and ophthalmopathy.

The material sequenced was peripheral blood mononuclear cells (PBMCs), taken at new diagnosis, from a patient treated with antithyroid drugs. The receptors were gathered from a woman in her 30s with Graves disease.

In this sample, this clonotype turned up a few times. The chain carries TRBV4-1 and TRBJ2-5; D possibly uses TRBD1 or TRBD2 (6 bases each). The J call may be wrong; the DNA end is better matched by TRBJ2-7. The CDR3 has 17 residues. Per germline, CDR1 MGHRA and CDR2 YSYEKL. The CDR3 DNA sequence: TGCGCCAGCAGCCACCGGGGAGGAGGGGGAAGCTCCTACGAGCAGTACTTC. Translation: CASSHRGGGGSSYEQYF.

This clonotype has at least ten counts. This chain uses TRBV13 with TRBJ2-7, with 7 bases aligning to TRBD1. CDR1 and CDR2 from the germline V gene are PRHDT and FYEKMQ (reference sequence). The CDR3 spans 13 residues. Trimming took 4 bases from V and 4 from J; bases not matched to a gene: 4. The chain's CDR3 is CASSSGRGYEQYF. As DNA, the CDR3 is TGTGCCAGCAGCTCGGGCAGGGGGTACGAGCAGTACTTC.

This clonotype has a count of ten or more. V is TRBV12-3 or TRBV12-4 and J is TRBJ2-7, with 10 bases lining up with TRBD2. The ends lost 7 bases at V and 1 base at J; junction bases unmatched: 4. The CDR3 covers 14 residues. The CDR3 DNA reads as TGTGCCAGCAACCTTAGCGGGAGGTCCTACGAGCAGTACTTC. Translating it yields CASNLSGRSYEQYF.